This T cell receptor (beta chain) derives from a study of cytomegalovirus exposure and HLA in healthy donors. The CDR3 contains 15 residues. The V gene's germline CDR1 is MDHEN and CDR2 SYDVKM. V was trimmed by 2 bases and J by 5 bases, leaving 16 bases between them. Repertoires were generated with immunoSEQ multiplex PCR, while TCRdb's copy carries only in-frame clones and drops some. The profile shows about 180,000 clones, about 85% of them singletons. The donors were in the roughly 120-subject validation cohort, distinct from the roughly 600-subject first cohort. The sequenced sample was PBMCs. The chain carries TRBV28 and TRBJ2-7, with D possibly being TRBD2 (5 bases). The receptor's source is a man younger than 35 in good health and CMV-seropositive. The DNA of the CDR3 is TGTGCCAGCAGTTTAGGGAGAAAACTTAAGAACGAGCAGTACTTC. Translating gives CASSLGRKLKNEQYF. Based on the CDR3 plus reference TRBV28 and TRBJ2-7, the full variable domain is DVKVTQSSRYLVKRTGEKVFLECVQDMDHENMFWYRQDPGLGLRLIYFSYDVKMKEKGDIPEGYSVSREKKERFSLILESASTNQTSMYLCASSLGRKLKNEQYFGPGTRLTVT.